The T cell receptor beta chain under discussion was sequenced for a study of blood T cell repertoires in COVID-19. Trimming removed 4 bases from V and 4 bases from J; junction bases left unmatched: 8. The CDR3 loop spans 15 amino acids. Germline CDR1 is SGHTS and CDR2 is YDEGEE. Sequencing was performed with immunoSEQ multiplex PCR; in TCRdb, only in-frame clones are kept and a portion is missing. The sample holds around 72,000 clones, roughly 83% seen once. The TCR originated in a woman of 80 years or more with acute or convalescent COVID-19. The sample consisted of peripheral blood. The V call is TRBV5-8, the J call TRBJ1-2; 9 bases line up with TRBD1. CDR3 DNA: TGTGCCAGCAGCATAACAGGGGGCACTAGCTATGGCTACACCTTC. Its protein is CASSITGGTSYGYTF.